This TCR beta chain was captured by sequencing in a study of naive and memory T cell subsets (dated by TCRdb to about 2017). In the study overall: An open-source, UMI-based TCR alpha and beta sequencing pipeline was applied to sorted naive and memory peripheral blood T cell subsets. IgG serology results and the functional CMV T cell responses were in complete agreement. RNA was DNase-treated and reverse transcribed with TCR constant-region primers, mostly using SuperScript III. General findings and caveats noted by the study authors: Clonotypes were defined as single alpha or beta chain sequences, not paired alpha/beta receptors. The abundance of TCRs followed a power law with an exponent that differed between naive and memory subsets yet stayed consistent across the three individuals. RNA-based TCR counts may be influenced by expression changes linked to T cell activation and differentiation. No ground truth was available to validate the repertoire findings for the naive and memory subsets. Gini index rose and Shannon and inverse Simpson diversity fell from naive through CM, EM and EMRA in both CD4 and CD8 cells. Once error correction was done, more than 90% of naive TCR sequences showed up just once, which made the naive abundance distributions much steeper than those of the memory subsets.

The method behind the library was UMI-ligation and nested PCR. To cover both TRBC1 and TRBC2, the beta constant-region primer consisted of an equimolar mix of two oligonucleotides. The ligated cDNA went through four rounds of PCR with nested alpha and beta constant-region primers together with the SP2 primer. A single-stranded oligonucleotide carrying the SP2 primer and a 12-nucleotide UMI was ligated to the 3' end of the cDNA by T4 RNA ligase 1. The ligation reaction was incubated at 16°C for about 18-25 hours. To avoid over-amplification, PCR2 was usually performed as a SYBR Green qPCR and halted once a predetermined threshold was reached. All purifications after the first were performed with Agencourt AMPure XP magnetic beads. Libraries were quantified by Qubit and checked on a TapeStation, where a main peak was expected near 650 bp. The pooled libraries were sequenced on an Illumina MiSeq using v2 2x251 paired-end kits, which usually yielded 1-2 million reads per sample. Libraries were pooled at around 4 nM per sample, and roughly 4.5-8% PhiX was added to improve cluster recognition. As for how the authors treated the data: V and J genes were assigned to Demultiplexor-processed FASTQ reads by Decombinator through tag matching, with a single base-pair mismatch being allowed. UMIs were used by Collapsinator to correct both sequencing errors and frequency errors arising from PCR heterogeneity. TCRs were translated and CDR3s were extracted from the conserved cysteine to the FGXG phenylalanine by CDR3Translator, with non-productive sequences being flagged. Gini, Shannon entropy and inverse Simpson indices were calculated on repertoires that had been subsampled to equal numbers of UMI-defined TCRs. Within the linear range, a power law was fitted to clonotype abundance distributions using maximum likelihood. Similar UMI counts, unique TCR numbers and clonal distributions were obtained with the pipeline and with MIGEC on one naive CD8 sample. A set of some 7,600 CMV-associated CDR3 sequences, compiled from VDJdb and a published dataset, was used to search the repertoires. TCRdb reprocessed the public reads (quality trimming at Q25 with fastp, clone calling with MiXCR) and kept in-frame beta chains. Under each unique CDR3 protein, matching rows form one entry showing the most common genes and DNA. TCRdb's processing, not the authors' own work, is the source of the V and J calls. The sample includes about 120,000 distinct CDR3 sequences, with around 35% observed a single time. The ten largest clones add up to approximately 0.88% of the sample.

Measured from the cysteine to the phenylalanine, the CDR3 is 17 residues long. Solely the CDR3 DNA is kept, with 51 bases framed from the first base. CDR1 and CDR2, looked up from the germline V gene, are SGHDN and FVKESK. V is cut back by 0 bases and J by 6 bases, with 8 bases in the junction unmatched. From the second PCR step on, the TCR alpha and beta chain libraries were amplified in separate reactions. The CMV status of each donor was determined by measuring IFNgamma production from CD4+ T cells after fresh PBMCs had been stimulated overnight with CMV viral lysate. CD4 T cells were positively selected using Miltenyi beads, after which CD8 T cells were positively selected from the CD4-negative fraction. After staining for CD3, CD4, CD8, CD45RA, CD27 and a live/dead dye, cells were sorted on a BD Aria II into four subsets based on CD45RA and CD27. Three healthy volunteers provided blood, and the blood of each volunteer was split into CD4 and CD8 T cells and then into four differentiation subsets. Around 130 ml of peripheral blood was taken from each donor, and PBMC were separated by density-gradient centrifugation on Ficoll-Paque PLUS. Sorted cells were lysed in RLT buffer, and RNA was extracted with a Qiagen RNeasy kit and stored at -80°C.

A remark on this clonotype: The antigen it binds to is not known. Base quality data are lacking; no much larger clone is found one base away.

The receptor was isolated from a human donor in good health. Sequenced: central memory CD4+ T cells from blood. What the cell subset or site label conveys for this sample: central memory, CD45RA- CD27+. This sequence uses TRBV14 and TRBJ2-2; 9 central nucleotides agree with TRBD1. The encoded CDR3 is CASSQDLWDREAGELFF. The bases read TGTGCCAGCAGCCAAGATCTCTGGGACAGGGAGGCCGGGGAGCTGTTTTTT.